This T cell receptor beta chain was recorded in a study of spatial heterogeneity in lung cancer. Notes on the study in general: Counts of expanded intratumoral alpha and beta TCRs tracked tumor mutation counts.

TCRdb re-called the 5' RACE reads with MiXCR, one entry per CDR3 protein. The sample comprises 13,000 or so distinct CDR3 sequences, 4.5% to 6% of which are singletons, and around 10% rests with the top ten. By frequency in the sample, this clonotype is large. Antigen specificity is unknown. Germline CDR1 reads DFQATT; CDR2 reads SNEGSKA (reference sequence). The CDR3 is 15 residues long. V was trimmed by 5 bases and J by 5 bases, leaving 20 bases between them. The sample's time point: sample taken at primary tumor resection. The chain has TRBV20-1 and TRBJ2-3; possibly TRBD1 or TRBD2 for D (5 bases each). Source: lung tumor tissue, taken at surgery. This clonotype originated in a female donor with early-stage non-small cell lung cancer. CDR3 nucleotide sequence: TGCAGTGCTCAGACCCTAACTCGAGGGGAAGATACGCAGTATTTT. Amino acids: CSAQTLTRGEDTQYF.